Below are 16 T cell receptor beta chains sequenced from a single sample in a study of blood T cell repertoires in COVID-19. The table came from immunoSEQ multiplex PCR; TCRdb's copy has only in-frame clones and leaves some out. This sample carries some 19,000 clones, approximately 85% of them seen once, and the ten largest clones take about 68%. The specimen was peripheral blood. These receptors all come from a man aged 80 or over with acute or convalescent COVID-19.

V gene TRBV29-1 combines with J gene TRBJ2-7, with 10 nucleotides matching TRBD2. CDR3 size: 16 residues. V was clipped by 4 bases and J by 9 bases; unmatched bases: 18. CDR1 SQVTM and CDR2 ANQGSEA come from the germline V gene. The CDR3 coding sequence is TGCAGCGTTGGGGTCGGGCCTAGCGGGGGTTTTAGGGTGCAGTACTTC. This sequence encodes CSVGVGPSGGFRVQYF.

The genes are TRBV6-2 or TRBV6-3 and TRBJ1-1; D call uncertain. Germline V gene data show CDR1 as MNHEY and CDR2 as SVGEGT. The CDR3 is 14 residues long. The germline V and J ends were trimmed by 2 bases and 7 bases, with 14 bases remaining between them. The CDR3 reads CASSYPSPWSEAFF. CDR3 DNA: TGTGCCAGCAGTTACCCGTCGCCATGGAGTGAAGCTTTCTTT.

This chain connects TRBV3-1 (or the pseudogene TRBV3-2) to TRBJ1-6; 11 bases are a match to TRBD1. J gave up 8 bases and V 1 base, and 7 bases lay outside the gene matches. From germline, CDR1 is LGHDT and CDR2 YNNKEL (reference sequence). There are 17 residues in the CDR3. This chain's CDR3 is CASSQGRTGGLDSPLHF. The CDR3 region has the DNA TGTGCCAGCAGCCAAGGACGGACAGGGGGCCTGGATTCACCCCTCCACTTT.

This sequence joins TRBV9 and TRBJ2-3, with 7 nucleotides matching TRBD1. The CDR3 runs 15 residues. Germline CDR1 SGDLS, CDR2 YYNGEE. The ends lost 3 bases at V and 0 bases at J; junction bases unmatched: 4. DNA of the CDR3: TGTGCCAGCAGCGCTGGGGACAGCAGCACAGATACGCAGTATTTT. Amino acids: CASSAGDSSTDTQYF.

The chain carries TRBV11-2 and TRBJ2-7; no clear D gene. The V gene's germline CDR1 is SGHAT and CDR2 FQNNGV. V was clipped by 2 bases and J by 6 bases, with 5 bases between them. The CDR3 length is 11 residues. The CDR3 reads CASSLLAEQYF. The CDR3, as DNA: TGTGCCAGCAGCTTATTGGCCGAGCAGTACTTC.

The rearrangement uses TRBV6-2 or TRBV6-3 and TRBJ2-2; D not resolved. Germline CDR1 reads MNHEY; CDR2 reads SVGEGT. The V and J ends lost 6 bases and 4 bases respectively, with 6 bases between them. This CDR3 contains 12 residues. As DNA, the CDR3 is TGTGCCAGCAGCCTATCCACCGGGGAGCTGTTTTTT. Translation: CASSLSTGELFF.

The CDR3 DNA follows: TGTGCCAGCAGTTTCAAGGCAGGATTAGGTGGGGGCTACACCTTC. This gives the protein CASSFKAGLGGGYTF. The chain uses TRBV28 and TRBJ1-2; D gene unclear. The CDR3 runs 15 residues. V was shortened by 3 bases and J by 8 bases, with 19 bases between the two germline ends. Germline V lookup: CDR1 MDHEN, CDR2 SYDVKM.

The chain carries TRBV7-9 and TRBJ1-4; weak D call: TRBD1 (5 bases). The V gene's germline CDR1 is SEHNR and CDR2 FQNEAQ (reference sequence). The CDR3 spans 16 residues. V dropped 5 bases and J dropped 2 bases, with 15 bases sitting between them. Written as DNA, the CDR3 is TGTGCCAGCAGCCTCTGGGGGAGGCCCACTAATGAAAAACTGTTTTTT. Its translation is CASSLWGRPTNEKLFF.

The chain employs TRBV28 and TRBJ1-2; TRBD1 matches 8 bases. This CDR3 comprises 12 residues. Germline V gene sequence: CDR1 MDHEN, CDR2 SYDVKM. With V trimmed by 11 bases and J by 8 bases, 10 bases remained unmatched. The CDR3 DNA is TGTGCCCTCCAGCAGGGGGCGAAAGGCTACACCTTC. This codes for CALQQGAKGYTF.

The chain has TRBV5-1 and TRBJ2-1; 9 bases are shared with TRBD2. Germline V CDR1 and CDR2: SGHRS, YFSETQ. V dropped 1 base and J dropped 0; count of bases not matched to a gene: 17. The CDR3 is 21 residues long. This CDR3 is CASSLRGAGGLEPSSYNEQFF. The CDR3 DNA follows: TGCGCCAGCAGCTTGCGCGGGGCGGGGGGGCTCGAACCTAGCTCCTACAATGAGCAGTTCTTC.

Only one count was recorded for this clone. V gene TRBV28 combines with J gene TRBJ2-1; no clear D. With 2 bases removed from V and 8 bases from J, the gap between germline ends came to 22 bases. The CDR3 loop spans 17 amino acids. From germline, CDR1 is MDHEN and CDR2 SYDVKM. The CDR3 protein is CASSLRSYPPLGDEQFF. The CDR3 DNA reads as TGTGCCAGCAGTTTAAGAAGTTACCCCCCCCTGGGCGATGAGCAGTTCTTC.

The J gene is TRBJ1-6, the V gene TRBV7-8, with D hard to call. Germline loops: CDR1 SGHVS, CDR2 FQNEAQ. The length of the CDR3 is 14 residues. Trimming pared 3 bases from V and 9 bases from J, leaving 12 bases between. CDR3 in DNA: TGTGCCAGCAGCTTCGACGGGGAAGGTTCACCCCTCCACTTT. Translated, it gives CASSFDGEGSPLHF.

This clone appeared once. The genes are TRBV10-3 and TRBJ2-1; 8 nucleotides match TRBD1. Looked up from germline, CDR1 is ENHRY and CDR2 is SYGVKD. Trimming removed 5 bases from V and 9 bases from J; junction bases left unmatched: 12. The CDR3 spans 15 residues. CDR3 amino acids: CAISTDLPGQVEQFF. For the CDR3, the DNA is TGTGCCATCAGTACCGACCTCCCGGGACAGGTTGAGCAGTTCTTC.

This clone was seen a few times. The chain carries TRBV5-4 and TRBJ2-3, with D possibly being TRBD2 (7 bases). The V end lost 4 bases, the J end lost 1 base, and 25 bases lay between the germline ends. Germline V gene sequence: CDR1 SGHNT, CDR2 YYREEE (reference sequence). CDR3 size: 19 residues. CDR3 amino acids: CASSPRGGRGVVGTDTQYF. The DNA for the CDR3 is TGTGCCAGCAGCCCAAGGGGGGGGCGAGGAGTCGTGGGCACAGATACGCAGTATTTT. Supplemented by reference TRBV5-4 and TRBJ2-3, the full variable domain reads ETGVTQSPTHLIKTRGQQVTLRCSSQSGHNTVSWYQQALGQGPQFIFQYYREEENGRGNFPPRFSGLQFPNYSSELNVNALELDDSALYLCASSPRGGRGVVGTDTQYFGPGTRLTVL.

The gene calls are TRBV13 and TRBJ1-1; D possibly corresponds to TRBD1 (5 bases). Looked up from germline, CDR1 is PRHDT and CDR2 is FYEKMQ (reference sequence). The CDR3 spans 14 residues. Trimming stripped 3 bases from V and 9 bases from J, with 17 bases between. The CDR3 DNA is TGTGCCAGCAGCTTCCCCTACCCGGGGGGGAAAGCTTTCTTT. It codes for CASSFPYPGGKAFF.

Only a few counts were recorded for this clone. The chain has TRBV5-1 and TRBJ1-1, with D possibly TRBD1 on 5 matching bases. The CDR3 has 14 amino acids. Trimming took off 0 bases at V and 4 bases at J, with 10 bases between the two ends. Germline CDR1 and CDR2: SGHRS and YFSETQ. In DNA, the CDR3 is TGCGCCAGCAGCTTGGAGGCAGGGCGCACTGAAGCTTTCTTT. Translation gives CASSLEAGRTEAFF.